One and the same sample provided the 23 T cell receptor beta chains below, sequenced in a study of cytomegalovirus exposure and HLA in healthy donors. The PCR had 60 Vbeta and 13 Jbeta primers. Libraries were prepared by immunoSEQ multiplex PCR; TCRdb keeps only in-frame clonotypes and omits some of them. Here the sample spans a few hundred thousand clones, about nine tenths being singletons. Sequencing was carried out using PBMCs. These receptors originate from a girl between 2 and 10 years old in good health and CMV-seronegative.

This sequence joins TRBV27 and TRBJ2-7; the D gene is possibly TRBD2 (5 bases). V gave up 0 bases and J gave up 3 bases, with 6 bases separating them. Germline V lookup: CDR1 MNHEY, CDR2 SMNVEV (reference sequence). CDR3 length equals 13 residues. DNA of the CDR3: TGTGCCAGCAGTTTATCGGCGGGCTACGAGCAGTACTTC. It yields the protein CASSLSAGYEQYF.

The V call is TRBV5-4, the J call TRBJ2-7; TRBD2 matches at 12 bases. This CDR3 has 13 residues. Germline-derived CDR1 and CDR2 are SGHNT and YYREEE (reference sequence). V was pared by 7 bases and J by 4 bases, with 3 bases of the junction left unmatched. CDR3 amino acids: CASRLAGDYEQYF. Written as DNA, the CDR3 is TGTGCCAGCCGACTAGCGGGAGATTACGAGCAGTACTTC.

The CDR3 is CASSPPQGETQYF. Written as DNA, the CDR3 is TGTGCCAGCTCACCACCGCAGGGGGAGACCCAGTACTTC. The chain is built from TRBV18 and TRBJ2-5, with a weak D call TRBD1 (6 bases). Germline V gene lookup returns CDR1 KGHSH and CDR2 LQKENI. This CDR3 comprises 13 residues. The V end was cut by 0 bases, the J end by 5 bases, with 7 bases between.

The chain recombines TRBV27 with TRBJ1-5; D unclear. Trimming took 7 bases from V and 8 from J, leaving 15 bases between them. The CDR3 contains 13 residues. Germline CDR1 MNHEY, CDR2 SMNVEV (reference sequence). The CDR3 region is CASTETRGKPQHF. In DNA, the CDR3 is TGTGCCAGCACCGAAACCCGAGGGAAGCCCCAGCATTTT.

The count of this clone is one. This chain uses TRBV29-1 with TRBJ2-7; 12 nucleotides line up with TRBD2. The germline V gene encodes CDR1 SQVTM and CDR2 ANQGSEA. This CDR3 region has 14 residues. V was clipped by 6 bases and J by 3 bases; unmatched bases: 6. The CDR3 is CSVRTSGIRYEQYF. Written as DNA, the CDR3 is TGCAGCGTGAGGACTAGCGGGATCCGCTACGAGCAGTACTTC.

V gene TRBV30 combines with J gene TRBJ2-7; 8 bases align to TRBD1. The J segment lost 4 bases and the V segment lost 3 bases, leaving 11 bases of the junction unmatched. Germline V lookup: CDR1 GTSNPN, CDR2 SVGIG (reference sequence). CDR3 length: 15 residues. The CDR3 here is CAWRLTGVKGYEQYF. CDR3 nucleotide sequence: TGTGCCTGGAGACTGACAGGGGTGAAGGGGTACGAGCAGTACTTC.

The chain combines TRBV7-6 with TRBJ2-3, with no clear D. This CDR3 contains 15 residues. Trimming removed 2 bases at V and 4 bases at J, with 13 bases between. Looked up from germline, CDR1 is SGHVS and CDR2 is FNYEAQ. The CDR3 region is CASSLSTGSADTQYF. The CDR3 region has the DNA TGTGCCAGCAGCTTATCGACTGGTTCGGCAGATACGCAGTATTTT.

The gene calls are TRBV10-3 and TRBJ1-2, with 8 bases fitting TRBD1. Per germline, CDR1 ENHRY and CDR2 SYGVKD. The V gene end was trimmed by 0 bases and the J gene end by 4 bases; junction bases not matched to a gene: 4. This CDR3 has 15 amino acids. The CDR3 bases are TGTGCCATCAGTGAGTCCCAGGGGGCGGGCTATGGCTACACCTTC. Translating it yields CAISESQGAGYGYTF.

The chain combines TRBV5-1 with TRBJ1-5, with D unclear. Per germline, CDR1 SGHRS and CDR2 YFSETQ. The CDR3 totals 14 residues. Deletions cut 4 bases from V and 0 bases from J, with 8 bases between. Written as DNA, the CDR3 is TGCGCCAGCAGCCTGGACGGTAGCAATCAGCCCCAGCATTTT. It encodes CASSLDGSNQPQHF.

The chain has TRBV2 and TRBJ1-1; weak D call: TRBD1 (5 bases). Deletions cut 5 bases from V and 0 bases from J, with 7 bases between. The germline V gene has CDR1 SNHLY and CDR2 FYNNEI. This CDR3 contains 13 residues. CDR3 amino acids: CASSNRMNTEAFF. As DNA, the CDR3 is TGTGCCAGCAGTAACAGGATGAACACTGAAGCTTTCTTT.

The chain employs TRBV13 and TRBJ2-1; D remains unclear. Trimming took 5 bases from V and 10 from J, leaving 15 bases between them. The germline CDR1 and CDR2 sequences are PRHDT and FYEKMQ (reference sequence). The CDR3 runs to 13 residues. CDR3 nucleotides: TGTGCCAGCAGCCCAGCTCGTGGGCCGGAGCAGTTCTTC. Its translation is CASSPARGPEQFF.

The chain joins TRBV25-1 to TRBJ2-2; possibly TRBD2 for D (6 bases). The CDR3 has 18 residues. Looked up from germline, CDR1 is MGHDK and CDR2 is SYGVNS. Trimming took 4 bases from V and 0 from J, leaving 18 bases between them. The CDR3 here is CASSARMRGGTNTGELFF. CDR3 bases: TGTGCCAGCAGTGCGAGGATGAGGGGAGGCACGAACACCGGGGAGCTGTTTTTT. Full variable domain (remainder filled in from reference TRBV25-1 and TRBJ2-2): EADIYQTPRYLVIGTGKKITLECSQTMGHDKMYWYQQDPGMELHLIHYSYGVNSTEKGDLSSESTVSRIRTEHFPLTLESARPSHTSQYLCASSARMRGGTNTGELFFGEGSRLTVL.

The chain is built from TRBV9 and TRBJ2-3; possibly TRBD2 for D (6 bases). The CDR3 covers 14 residues. In germline, CDR1 is SGDLS, CDR2 YYNGEE. The V gene lost 4 bases and the J gene lost 3 bases, with 12 bases spanning the gap. The CDR3 region is CASSPRLGTDTQYF. The CDR3 DNA reads TGTGCCAGCAGCCCCCGACTAGGGACAGATACGCAGTATTTT.

This clone was observed a few times. The chain is built from TRBV6-4 and TRBJ1-1; D gene ambiguous. This CDR3 has 15 residues. Deletions cut 4 bases from V and 5 bases from J, with 17 bases between. Germline V gene sequence: CDR1 MRHNA, CDR2 SNTAGT. Written as DNA, the CDR3 is TGTGCCAGCAGTGCCAAACCCGGTTCTCTAACTGAAGCTTTCTTT. Its translation is CASSAKPGSLTEAFF.

This chain links TRBV27 with TRBJ2-7; 7 bases are shared with TRBD2. Per germline, CDR1 MNHEY and CDR2 SMNVEV (reference sequence). This CDR3 has 14 residues. V gave up 6 bases and J gave up 3 bases; unmatched junction bases: 8. The CDR3 sequence: CASRLVGEGYEQYF. The CDR3 bases are TGTGCCAGCAGATTGGTTGGGGAGGGCTACGAGCAGTACTTC.

The chain carries TRBV6-5 and TRBJ1-3; 10 bases line up with TRBD1. Trimming at V came to 6 bases and at J to 3 bases, leaving 5 bases not matched to a gene. The CDR3 consists of 15 residues. Germline V lookup: CDR1 MNHEY, CDR2 SVGAGI. CDR3 residues: CASRTGTGVGNTIYF. The CDR3 DNA reads TGTGCCAGCAGAACCGGGACAGGGGTTGGAAACACCATATATTTT.

This chain uses TRBV4-1 with TRBJ2-2; 10 bases are shared with TRBD2. Germline values: CDR1 MGHRA, CDR2 YSYEKL. The J segment lost 7 bases and the V segment lost 3 bases, leaving 14 bases of the junction unmatched. The CDR3 has 18 amino acids. The CDR3: CASSQRNERGGSIGELFF. The CDR3 nucleotides read TGCGCCAGCAGCCAGAGAAATGAGCGGGGGGGCTCCATCGGGGAGCTGTTTTTT.

The V call is TRBV9, the J call TRBJ2-7, with 15 nucleotides matching TRBD2. V lost 0 bases and J lost 6; bases outside the gene matches: 1. CDR1 and CDR2 from the germline V gene are SGDLS and YYNGEE. The CDR3 extends over 15 amino acids. CDR3 nucleotide sequence: TGTGCCAGCAGCGTAGGGACTAGCGGGGGGGCCGAGCAGTACTTC. Translated, it gives CASSVGTSGGAEQYF.

This clone was seen a few times. This chain uses TRBV11-3 with TRBJ2-5; TRBD2 matches at 9 bases. From germline, CDR1 is SGHNT and CDR2 YENEEA. The CDR3 covers 17 residues. V dropped 4 bases and J dropped 5; count of bases not matched to a gene: 14. The CDR3 loop reads CASSSQSGLAGFETQYF. CDR3 sequence (DNA): TGTGCCAGCAGCTCCCAGTCGGGGCTAGCGGGGTTTGAGACCCAGTACTTC.

The V call is TRBV19, the J call TRBJ2-7, with TRBD2 as a possible D gene (5 bases). The CDR3 is 11 amino acids. V was clipped by 8 bases and J by 7 bases, with 12 bases between them. The V gene's germline CDR1 is LNHDA and CDR2 SQIVND (reference sequence). The CDR3 loop is CASRGSGEQYF. The CDR3 DNA reads TGTGCCAGTCGAGGGTCTGGAGAGCAGTACTTC.

CDR3 protein: CASSDLAGRVRNTEAFF. The CDR3 DNA sequence: TGTGCCAGCAGTGATCTGGCAGGGAGGGTTCGGAACACTGAAGCTTTCTTT. V usage is TRBV6-1 and J usage is TRBJ1-1; possible D gene TRBD1, 5 bases. CDR3 size: 17 residues. Per germline, CDR1 MNHNS and CDR2 SASEGT. Trimming left V 3 bases short and J 1 base short, with 18 bases between.

The chain uses TRBV6-5 and TRBJ2-5; D possibly corresponds to TRBD2 (6 bases). Germline CDR1 reads MNHEY; CDR2 reads SVGAGI. The CDR3 is made up of 16 amino acids. Trimming removed 0 bases from V and 5 bases from J, with 16 bases in between. The CDR3 region is CASSYSGGAARETQYF. DNA for the CDR3: TGTGCCAGCAGTTACTCTGGCGGGGCGGCTAGGGAGACCCAGTACTTC.

The CDR3 is CASSELGSSGNTIYF. In DNA form, the CDR3 reads TGTGCCAGCAGTGAATTGGGCAGCTCTGGAAACACCATATATTTT. V gene TRBV6-1 combines with J gene TRBJ1-3; D call uncertain. Germline V gene sequence: CDR1 MNHNS, CDR2 SASEGT. CDR3 size: 15 residues. Between the trimmed V and J ends, which lost 2 bases and 0 bases, there was a span of 8 bases.